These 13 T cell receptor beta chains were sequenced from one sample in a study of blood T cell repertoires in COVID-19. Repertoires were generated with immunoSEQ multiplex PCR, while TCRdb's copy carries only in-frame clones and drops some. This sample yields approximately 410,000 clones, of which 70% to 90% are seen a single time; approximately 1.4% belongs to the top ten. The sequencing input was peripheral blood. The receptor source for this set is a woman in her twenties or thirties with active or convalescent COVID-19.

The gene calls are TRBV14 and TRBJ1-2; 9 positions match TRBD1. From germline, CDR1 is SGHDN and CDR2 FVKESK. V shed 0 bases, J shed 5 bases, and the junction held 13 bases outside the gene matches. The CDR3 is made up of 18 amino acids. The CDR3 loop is CASSQDTTGQGLLYGYTF. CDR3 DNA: TGTGCCAGCAGCCAAGATACCACTGGACAGGGGTTGTTGTATGGCTACACCTTC.

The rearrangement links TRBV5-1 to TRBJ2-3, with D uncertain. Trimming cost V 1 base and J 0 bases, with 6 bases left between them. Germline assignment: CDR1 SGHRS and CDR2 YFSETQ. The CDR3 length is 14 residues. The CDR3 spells CASSLPSSTDTQYF. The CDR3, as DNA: TGCGCCAGCAGCTTGCCTAGTAGCACAGATACGCAGTATTTT.

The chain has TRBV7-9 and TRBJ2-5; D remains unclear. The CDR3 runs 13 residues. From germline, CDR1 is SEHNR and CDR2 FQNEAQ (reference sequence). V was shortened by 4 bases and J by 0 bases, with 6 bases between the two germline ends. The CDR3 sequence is CASSSYYQETQYF. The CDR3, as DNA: TGTGCCAGCAGCTCTTATTACCAAGAGACCCAGTACTTC.

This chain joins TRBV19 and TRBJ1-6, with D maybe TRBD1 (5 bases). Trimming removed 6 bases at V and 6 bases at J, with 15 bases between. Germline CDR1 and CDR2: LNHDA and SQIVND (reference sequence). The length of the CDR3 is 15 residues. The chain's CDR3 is CASSRDGGGNSPLHF. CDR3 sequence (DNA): TGTGCCAGTAGCCGTGACGGGGGTGGTAATTCACCCCTCCACTTT.

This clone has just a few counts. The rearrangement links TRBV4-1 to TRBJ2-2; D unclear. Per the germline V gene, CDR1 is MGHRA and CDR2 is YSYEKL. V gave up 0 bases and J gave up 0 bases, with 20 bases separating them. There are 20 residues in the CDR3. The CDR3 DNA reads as TGCGCCAGCAGCCAAGATTTTGGTATAGGAGCGCCTGCGAACACCGGGGAGCTGTTTTTT. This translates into CASSQDFGIGAPANTGELFF.

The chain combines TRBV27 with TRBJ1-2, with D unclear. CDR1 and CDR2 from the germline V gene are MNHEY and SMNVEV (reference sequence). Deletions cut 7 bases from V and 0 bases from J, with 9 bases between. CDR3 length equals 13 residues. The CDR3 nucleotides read TGTGCCAGCAAACCCGACACTAACTATGGCTACACCTTC. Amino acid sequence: CASKPDTNYGYTF.

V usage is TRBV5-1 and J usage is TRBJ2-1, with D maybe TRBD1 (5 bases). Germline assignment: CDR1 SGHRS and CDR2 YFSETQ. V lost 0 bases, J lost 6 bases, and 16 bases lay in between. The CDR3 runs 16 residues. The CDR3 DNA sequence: TGCGCCAGCAGCTTGGCAACAGGCATGACGGTCAATGAGCAGTTCTTC. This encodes CASSLATGMTVNEQFF.

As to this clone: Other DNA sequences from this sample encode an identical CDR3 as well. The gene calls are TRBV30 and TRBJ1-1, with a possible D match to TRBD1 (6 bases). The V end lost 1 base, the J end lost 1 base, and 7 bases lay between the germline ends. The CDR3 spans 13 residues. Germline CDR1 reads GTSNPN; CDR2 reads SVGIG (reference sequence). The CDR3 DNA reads TGTGCCTGGAGTGGACAGGCGAACACTGAAGCTTTCTTT. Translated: CAWSGQANTEAFF.

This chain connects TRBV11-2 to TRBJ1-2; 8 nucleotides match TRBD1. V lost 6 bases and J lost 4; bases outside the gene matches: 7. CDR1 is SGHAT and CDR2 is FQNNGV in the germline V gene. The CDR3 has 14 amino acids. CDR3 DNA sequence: TGTGCCAGCAGGGACGACAGGGGTGGCTATGGCTACACCTTC. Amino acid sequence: CASRDDRGGYGYTF.

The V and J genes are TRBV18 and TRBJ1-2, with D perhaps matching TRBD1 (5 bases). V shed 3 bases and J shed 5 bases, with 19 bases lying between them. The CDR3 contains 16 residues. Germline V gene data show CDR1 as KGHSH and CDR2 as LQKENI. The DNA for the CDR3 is TGTGCCAGCTCACCTGCCGGTGACAGTTACGGGTATGGCTACACCTTC. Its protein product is CASSPAGDSYGYGYTF.

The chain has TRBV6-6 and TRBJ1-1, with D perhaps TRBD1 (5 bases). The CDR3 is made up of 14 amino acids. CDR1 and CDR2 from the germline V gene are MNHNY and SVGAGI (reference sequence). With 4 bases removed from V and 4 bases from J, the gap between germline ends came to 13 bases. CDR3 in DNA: TGTGCCAGCAGTTCCGGGACGGAGGGCACTGAAGCTTTCTTT. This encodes CASSSGTEGTEAFF.

The CDR3, as DNA: TGCGCCAGCAGCTTGGACCCCCTTCAGGGGACCAATCAGCCCCAGCATTTT. Encoded protein: CASSLDPLQGTNQPQHF. The rearrangement uses TRBV5-1 and TRBJ1-5; weak D call: TRBD1 (6 bases). The germline V gene has CDR1 SGHRS and CDR2 YFSETQ. V lost 0 bases to trimming and J lost 3 bases, with 16 bases between them. CDR3 size: 17 residues. The complete variable domain, with remaining parts taken from reference TRBV5-1 and TRBJ1-5, reads KAGVTQTPRYLIKTRGQQVTLSCSPISGHRSVSWYQQTPGQGLQFLFEYFSETQRNKGNFPGRFSGRQFSNSRSEMNVSTLELGDSALYLCASSLDPLQGTNQPQHFGDGTRLSIL.

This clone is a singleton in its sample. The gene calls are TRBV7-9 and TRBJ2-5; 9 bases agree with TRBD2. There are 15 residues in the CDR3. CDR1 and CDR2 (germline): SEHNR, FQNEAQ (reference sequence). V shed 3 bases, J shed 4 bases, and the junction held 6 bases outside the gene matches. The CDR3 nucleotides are TGTGCCAGCAGCTTGGGGCTAGCGGGAAGAGAGACCCAGTACTTC. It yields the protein CASSLGLAGRETQYF.